The 22 T cell receptor beta chains given below trace back to one sample, sequenced in a study of blood T cell repertoires in COVID-19. Profiling relied on immunoSEQ multiplex PCR, and the TCRdb table lists in-frame clones only, not all of them. The sample includes more than 70,000 clones, 82% of them seen just once. The sample was peripheral blood. The source of these receptors is a woman between 70 and 85 years old with acute or convalescent COVID-19.

This chain uses TRBV5-1 with TRBJ1-1; 9 positions match TRBD1. Germline CDR1 SGHRS, CDR2 YFSETQ. The length of the CDR3 is 15 residues. The ends lost 1 base at V and 6 bases at J; junction bases unmatched: 7. CDR3 nucleotide sequence: TGCGCCAGCAGCTTGCAACAGGGGGCAAGCGCTGAAGCTTTCTTT. Its protein product is CASSLQQGASAEAFF.

The V and J genes are TRBV2 and TRBJ2-2, with 8 positions matching TRBD1. Germline CDR1 and CDR2: SNHLY and FYNNEI. There are 16 residues in the CDR3. V lost 6 bases and J lost 3; bases outside the gene matches: 9. CDR3 region: CASSGRGQADTGELFF. The CDR3 coding sequence is TGTGCCAGCAGCGGCAGGGGGCAGGCGGACACCGGGGAGCTGTTTTTT. Complete variable domain (other parts from reference TRBV2 and TRBJ2-2): EPEVTQTPSHQVTQMGQEVILRCVPISNHLYFYWYRQILGQKVEFLVSFYNNEISEKSEIFDDQFSVERPDGSNFTLKIRSTKLEDSAMYFCASSGRGQADTGELFFGEGSRLTVL.

The CDR3 spells CASSLGGGGYTF. CDR3 DNA: TGTGCCAGCAGCTTAGGCGGGGGAGGCTACACCTTC. J is TRBJ1-2 and V is TRBV7-9; perhaps TRBD1 as D (5 bases). V was trimmed by 1 base and J by 8 bases, leaving 8 bases between them. The CDR3 spans 12 residues. Germline loops: CDR1 SEHNR, CDR2 FQNEAQ (reference sequence).

The rearrangement uses TRBV7-9 and TRBJ2-1; 10 bases fit TRBD2. This CDR3 is 15 amino acids long. CDR1 is SEHNR, CDR2 FQNEAQ, per germline (reference sequence). V lost 4 bases, J lost 8 bases, and 8 bases stayed unmatched. CDR3 nucleotides: TGTGCCAGCAGCTGGTTTAGCGGGAGGTCCGATGAGCAGTTCTTC. Its protein product is CASSWFSGRSDEQFF. The entire variable domain, with the rest obtained from reference TRBV7-9 and TRBJ2-1, is as follows: DTGVSQNPRHKITKRGQNVTFRCDPISEHNRLYWYRQTLGQGPEFLTYFQNEAQLEKSRLLSDRFSAERPKGSFSTLEIQRTEQGDSAMYLCASSWFSGRSDEQFFGPGTRLTVL.

The gene calls are TRBV5-1 and TRBJ1-1, with 7 bases aligning to TRBD1. Germline V CDR1 and CDR2: SGHRS, YFSETQ. The CDR3 consists of 14 residues. The J segment lost 6 bases and the V segment lost 4 bases, leaving 9 bases of the junction unmatched. CDR3 nucleotide sequence: TGCGCCAGCAGCATAGGACAGGCTTTAGCTGAAGCTTTCTTT. Translation: CASSIGQALAEAFF.

This clone was seen only once. The rearrangement uses TRBV28 and TRBJ2-3; TRBD2 is a possible D gene (6 bases). Trimming removed 10 bases at V and 0 bases at J, with 11 bases between. CDR3 size: 13 residues. CDR1 is MDHEN, CDR2 SYDVKM, per germline. The chain's CDR3 is CANGGASTDTQYF. The CDR3 region has the DNA TGTGCCAACGGCGGGGCCAGCACAGATACGCAGTATTTT.

The chain carries TRBV19 and TRBJ1-5, with a weak D call TRBD1 (6 bases). Germline CDR1 is LNHDA and CDR2 is SQIVND (reference sequence). The V end was cut by 4 bases, the J end by 4 bases, with 8 bases between. The CDR3 has 13 amino acids. CDR3 protein: CASSRQANQPQHF. CDR3 nucleotides: TGTGCCAGTAGTAGACAGGCGAATCAGCCCCAGCATTTT.

This chain uses TRBV5-1 with TRBJ2-5; 11 bases match TRBD1. The CDR3 is 16 amino acids. Trimming removed 2 bases from V and 7 bases from J; junction bases left unmatched: 10. The germline CDR1 and CDR2 sequences are SGHRS and YFSETQ. In nucleotides, the CDR3 is TGCGCCAGCAGCTTACACGGACAGGGGGCTTCTACGACCCAGTACTTC. It specifies CASSLHGQGASTTQYF.

The chain employs TRBV30 and TRBJ1-6; maybe TRBD1 (5 bases). CDR1 is GTSNPN, CDR2 SVGIG, per germline (reference sequence). The CDR3 contains 14 residues. V lost 3 bases, J lost 13 bases, and 19 bases lay in between. CDR3 bases: TGTGCCTGGAGAACGGGGGGAGCTTGGTCGCCCCTCCACTTT. It specifies CAWRTGGAWSPLHF. Full variable domain (missing parts from reference TRBV30 and TRBJ1-6): SQTIHQWPATLVQPVGSPLSLECTVEGTSNPNLYWYRQAAGRGLQLLFYSVGIGQISSEVPQNLSASRPQDRQFILSSKKLLLSDSGFYLCAWRTGGAWSPLHFGNGTRLTVT.

The J gene is TRBJ2-5, the V gene TRBV27, with a tentative D call TRBD1 (6 bases). The CDR3 has 14 residues. Trimming cost V 0 bases and J 5 bases, with 10 bases left between them. CDR1 and CDR2 from the germline V gene are MNHEY and SMNVEV (reference sequence). CDR3 amino acids: CASSLSGGRETQYF. The CDR3 DNA is TGTGCCAGCAGTTTATCAGGGGGTCGGGAGACCCAGTACTTC.

This chain joins TRBV4-2 and TRBJ2-2, with D possibly TRBD2 on 5 matching bases. Trimming shortened V by 1 base and J by 5 bases, and 8 bases separated the two germline ends. The germline CDR1 and CDR2 sequences are LGHNA and YNFKEQ. This CDR3 has 14 amino acids. The CDR3, as DNA: TGTGCCAGCAGCCAAGTCACGGGAACCGGGGAGCTGTTTTTT. This codes for CASSQVTGTGELFF.

The V call is TRBV5-1, the J call TRBJ2-7; 7 positions agree with TRBD1. V was pared by 4 bases and J by 4 bases, with 14 bases of the junction left unmatched. CDR3 length equals 16 residues. Germline lookup yields CDR1 SGHRS and CDR2 YFSETQ. The CDR3 DNA reads TGCGCCAGCAGCCCGGGCACAGGGGCTTTAGTATACGAGCAGTACTTC. Encoded protein: CASSPGTGALVYEQYF.

The chain carries TRBV5-1 and TRBJ1-1; D might be TRBD1 (5 bases). This CDR3 has 15 amino acids. Deletions cut 1 base from V and 3 bases from J, with 13 bases between. The germline V gene has CDR1 SGHRS and CDR2 YFSETQ. Written as DNA, the CDR3 is TGCGCCAGCAGCTTGCAGGTGGGGGGAGACACTGAAGCTTTCTTT. This sequence encodes CASSLQVGGDTEAFF.

V and J are TRBV7-9 and TRBJ2-3; no clear D gene. The germline gives CDR1 SEHNR, CDR2 FQNEAQ (reference sequence). The CDR3 is 13 amino acids. Trimming took off 5 bases at V and 2 bases at J, with 8 bases between the two ends. The CDR3 DNA reads as TGTGCCAGCAGCCCGTATAACACAGATACGCAGTATTTT. This codes for CASSPYNTDTQYF.

This chain uses TRBV15 with TRBJ2-3, with 9 bases fitting TRBD2. The CDR3 sequence is 16 residues long. Per the germline V gene, CDR1 is LNHNV and CDR2 is YYDKDF (reference sequence). Germline trimming cut 3 bases from V and 2 bases from J; bases unmatched to any gene: 6. The CDR3 spells CATSSLAGWVTDTQYF. The CDR3 DNA reads as TGTGCCACCAGCAGCCTAGCGGGGTGGGTCACAGATACGCAGTATTTT.

The chain has TRBV2 and TRBJ1-1; the D gene is possibly TRBD1 (5 bases). CDR1 and CDR2 from the germline V gene are SNHLY and FYNNEI. This CDR3 has 15 amino acids. Trimming removed 3 bases at V and 9 bases at J, with 20 bases between. In nucleotides, the CDR3 is TGTGCCAGCAGTGAGTTAGTGGGGGGAGGATCGAAAGCTTTCTTT. This encodes CASSELVGGGSKAFF.

This chain joins TRBV7-2 and TRBJ2-3; no firm D call. In germline, CDR1 is SGHTA, CDR2 FQGNSA. V was trimmed by 1 base and J by 0 bases, leaving 2 bases between them. CDR3 length: 13 amino acids. The DNA for the CDR3 is TGTGCCAGCAGCTTAGTAAGCACAGATACGCAGTATTTT. Amino acid sequence: CASSLVSTDTQYF.

This chain uses TRBV7-6 with TRBJ2-1; TRBD2 aligns across 14 bases. The CDR3 length is 17 residues. V shed 2 bases and J 3 bases; nucleotides not matched to a gene: 3. Germline loops: CDR1 SGHVS, CDR2 FNYEAQ. Here the CDR3 DNA reads TGTGCCAGCAGCTTAACAGGACTAGCGGGGGGCTACAATGAGCAGTTCTTC. Amino acids: CASSLTGLAGGYNEQFF. The entire variable domain, with the rest obtained from reference TRBV7-6 and TRBJ2-1, is as follows: GAGVSQSPRYKVTKRGQDVALRCDPISGHVSLYWYRQALGQGPEFLTYFNYEAQQDKSGLPNDRFSAERPEGSISTLTIQRTEQRDSAMYRCASSLTGLAGGYNEQFFGPGTRLTVL.

The rearrangement links TRBV7-3 to TRBJ2-2; D might be TRBD1 (6 bases). Trimming shortened V by 5 bases and J by 1 base, and 8 bases separated the two germline ends. The CDR3 is 14 amino acids. In germline, CDR1 is SGHTA, CDR2 FQGTGA. CDR3 in DNA: TGTGCCAGCAGCGGGGGACAGAACACCGGGGAGCTGTTTTTT. Encoded protein: CASSGGQNTGELFF.

This sequence joins TRBV18 and TRBJ2-7; weak D call: TRBD2 (7 bases). Germline CDR1 is KGHSH and CDR2 is LQKENI. V lost 6 bases and J lost 2, with 14 bases in between. This CDR3 is built from 14 residues. CDR3 in amino acids: CASSGGGGPYEQYF. CDR3 DNA sequence: TGTGCCAGCTCTGGGGGAGGGGGACCCTACGAGCAGTACTTC. Full variable domain (remainder filled in from reference TRBV18 and TRBJ2-7): NAGVMQNPRHLVRRRGQEARLRCSPMKGHSHVYWYRQLPEEGLKFMVYLQKENIIDESGMPKERFSAEFPKEGPSILRIQQVVRGDSAAYFCASSGGGGPYEQYFGPGTRLTVT.

This clone came up a few times. The CDR3 loop is CASSERQSGTGSYEQYF. The CDR3 DNA reads TGCGCCAGCAGTGAGCGCCAGTCCGGGACAGGATCCTACGAGCAGTACTTC. The V call is TRBV10-2, the J call TRBJ2-7; 8 bases align to TRBD1. V lost 2 bases, J lost 1 base, and 10 bases stayed unmatched. Germline CDR1 WSHSY, CDR2 SAAADI. This CDR3 contains 17 residues.

The gene calls are TRBV19 and TRBJ1-5, with 8 bases that match TRBD1. With 5 bases clipped from V and 4 bases from J, the junction kept 10 bases outside the gene matches. This CDR3 comprises 16 residues. Germline V gives CDR1 LNHDA, CDR2 SQIVND (reference sequence). The DNA of the CDR3 is TGTGCCAGTAGTCCCGATCGGACAGGGTGGAATCAGCCCCAGCATTTT. It codes for CASSPDRTGWNQPQHF.